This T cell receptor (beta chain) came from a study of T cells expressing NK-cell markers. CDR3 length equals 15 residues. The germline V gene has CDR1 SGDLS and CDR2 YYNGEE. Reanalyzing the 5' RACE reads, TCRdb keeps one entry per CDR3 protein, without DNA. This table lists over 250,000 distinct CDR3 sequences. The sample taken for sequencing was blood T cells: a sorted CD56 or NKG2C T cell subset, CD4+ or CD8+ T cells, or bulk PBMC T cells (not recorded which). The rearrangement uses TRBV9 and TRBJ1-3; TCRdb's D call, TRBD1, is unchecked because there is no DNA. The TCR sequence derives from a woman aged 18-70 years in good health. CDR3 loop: CASSVGVHSGNTIYF.